This T cell receptor (beta chain) was sequenced for a study of radiotherapy plus CTLA-4 blockade in lung cancer. Trimming pared 6 bases from V and 7 bases from J, leaving 11 bases between. Germline V gene data show CDR1 as DFQATT and CDR2 as SNEGSKA (reference sequence). The length of the CDR3 is 11 residues. Only in-frame clones appear in the TCRdb table, and some are missing; sequencing was by immunoSEQ multiplex PCR. The table records about 80,000 clones, under 85% of them present only once. The sequence came from a human donor with non-small cell lung cancer who had stable disease on radiotherapy plus ipilimumab. This chain joins TRBV20-1 and TRBJ2-3; the D is unclear. This specimen consisted of peripheral blood, obtained from a patient treated with radiotherapy plus ipilimumab. The CDR3 reads CSARVGNTQYF. In DNA, the CDR3 is TGCAGTGCCCGGGTCGGCAATACGCAGTATTTT.